The 20 T cell receptor beta chains reported below all come from one sample, sequenced in a study of tumor-infiltrating lymphocytes in primary liver carcinoma. Each 20-30 mg portion of unsorted bulk tissue served as the source for co-extraction of RNA and DNA. cDNA specific to TCR beta was made from about 550 ng of total RNA, with a constant-region primer employed for priming. A slightly modified ARM-PCR protocol with three nested multiplex PCR rounds produced these TCR beta libraries. In the first two PCR rounds, TRBV1-TRBV30 forward primers were paired with a C-beta reverse primer, and each round lasted roughly 9 cycles. MiXCR, applied by TCRdb to the multiplex PCR reads, yields one record per CDR3 protein. The repertoire has approximately 73,000 distinct CDR3 sequences, roughly three quarters of them found once; the top ten carry 28%. Sequencing used liver tumor tissue from sampling region 4. Specified subset: tumor region T4, right-lateral pole. The source is a man between 35 and 55 years old with primary liver carcinoma and hepatitis B virus infection.

This clonotype was picked up many times. This chain connects TRBV6-1 to TRBJ2-1; 13 bases match TRBD2. V lost 7 bases to trimming and J lost 6 bases; unmatched junction nucleotides: 9. This CDR3 comprises 16 residues. Germline V CDR1 and CDR2: MNHNS, SASEGT. The CDR3 bases are TGTGCCAGCATCCCCAATGGACTAGCGGGAGTCAATGAGCAGTTCTTC. Protein: CASIPNGLAGVNEQFF.

Notes on this clonotype: Germline and junction disagree at one end, which may indicate a read error. The rearrangement joins TRBV6-1 to TRBJ2-3; D unclear. The CDR3 covers 13 residues. Germline V CDR1 and CDR2: MNHNS, SASEGT. CDR3 sequence: CTSSEGVPDTQYF. The CDR3 DNA reads as TGTACCAGCAGTGAAGGAGTCCCAGATACGCAGTATTTT.

To note about this clonotype: The conserved final phenylalanine or tryptophan is absent from the CDR3, which likely points to a read error. No DNA is shown, since the ends of the CDR3 on it are uncertain; the CDR3 is the one TCRdb lists. The V gene is TRBV6-6, the J gene TRBJ1-6. The germline V gene has CDR1 MNHNY and CDR2 SVGAGI (reference sequence). The CDR3 adds up to 17 amino acids, both ends counted. The CDR3: CASSRTGSSAGNSPLQL.

The chain uses TRBV6-2 or TRBV6-3 and TRBJ1-4; D is perhaps TRBD1 (6 bases). CDR1 is MNHEY and CDR2 is SVGEGT in the germline V gene. This CDR3 comprises 14 residues. Trimming left V 11 bases short and J 8 bases short, with 21 bases between. This CDR3 reads CAGSRTGWREKLFF. CDR3 DNA: TGTGCCGGTAGTCGCACAGGGTGGCGAGAAAAACTGTTTTTT.

Note on this clonotype: The final CDR3 position lacks the conserved phenylalanine or tryptophan, pointing to a likely read error. V usage is TRBV12-3 or TRBV12-4 and J usage is TRBJ1-1; 7 positions agree with TRBD1. CDR3 length equals 15 residues. The CDR3: CACRKDRRMKTEAFS. The CDR3 DNA sequence: TGTGCCTGCAGGAAGGACAGGAGAATGAAGACTGAAGCTTTCTCT.

With regard to this clonotype: This may be a read error: a much more frequent sequence differs by one nucleotide. The rearrangement uses TRBV7-9 and TRBJ1-6; D ambiguous. The germline V gene encodes CDR1 SEHNR and CDR2 FQNEAQ (reference sequence). The CDR3 runs to 14 residues. The V end was cut by 3 bases, the J end by 7 bases, with 10 bases between. In DNA form, the CDR3 reads TGTGCCAGCAGCTTTAGCCCGGGAAATTCACCCCTCCACTTT. It encodes CASSFSPGNSPLHF.

With regard to this clonotype: Germline and junction disagree at one end, which may indicate a read error. The J gene is TRBJ1-5, the V gene TRBV6-1; no reliable D call. The CDR3 totals 16 residues. The germline gives CDR1 MNHNS, CDR2 SASEGT. CDR3 nucleotides: TGTGTCAGCAGTGAAACTGCACCCGATAGCAATCAGCCCCAGCAATTT. Protein sequence: CVSSETAPDSNQPQQF.

Comments on this clonotype: Lacking the conserved final phenylalanine or tryptophan, this CDR3 likely reflects a read error. V is TRBV7-9 and J is TRBJ2-1; D gene ambiguous. Trimming removed 4 bases at V and 6 bases at J, with 10 bases between. This CDR3 has 13 residues. Germline loops: CDR1 SEHNR, CDR2 FQNEAQ (reference sequence). In nucleotides, the CDR3 is TGTGCCAGCAGCTCACAGATTAGCAATGAGCAGTTCTTG. It translates to CASSSQISNEQFL.

The sample holds many counts of this clonotype. The chain links TRBV29-1 to TRBJ2-7; 7 bases are a match to TRBD2. This CDR3 region has 14 residues. Germline assignment: CDR1 SQVTM and CDR2 ANQGSEA. V gave up 4 bases and J gave up 2 bases; unmatched junction bases: 8. The CDR3 spells CSVVSGKGPYEQYF. In DNA form, the CDR3 reads TGCAGCGTTGTCAGCGGGAAGGGACCCTACGAGCAGTACTTC.

The rearrangement uses TRBV6-6 and TRBJ2-7; unclear D gene. CDR3 length equals 15 residues. Germline loops: CDR1 MNHNY, CDR2 SVGAGI (reference sequence). Trimming stripped 0 bases from V and 8 bases from J, with 17 bases between. The DNA for the CDR3 is TGTGCCAGCAGTTACTCAGTGACCCACGCTTACAAGCAGTACTTC. It codes for CASSYSVTHAYKQYF.

The gene calls are TRBV7-2 and TRBJ1-1; no clear D. V lost 2 bases and J 0 bases, leaving 7 bases between the germline ends. Germline V gene sequence: CDR1 SGHTA, CDR2 FQGNSA. This CDR3 region has 14 residues. CDR3 residues: CASSLRTLNTEAFF. CDR3 DNA: TGTGCCAGCAGCTTACGGACTCTGAACACTGAAGCTTTCTTT.

The sample holds one count of this clonotype. At one end the junction does not follow the germline gene, possibly because of a read error. CDR3 DNA: TGTGCCTGCAGCGATCTACCTCTAGCAGCAGATACACAATATTTT. Translating it yields CACSDLPLAADTQYF. The chain links TRBV6-1 to TRBJ2-3; tentative D call: TRBD2 (5 bases). Germline CDR1 MNHNS, CDR2 SASEGT. The CDR3 sequence is 15 residues long.

About this clonotype: One base away lies a much larger clone, so this may be a sequencing read error. The V and J genes are TRBV30 and TRBJ2-6; 8 bases map to TRBD1. The CDR3 runs to 19 residues. The germline V gene has CDR1 GTSNPN and CDR2 SVGIG (reference sequence). CDR3 coding DNA: TGTGCCTGGAGTTCACACCAGGGGGCTCGATTCTCTGGGACCAACGTCCTGACTTTC. It yields the protein CAWSSHQGARFSGTNVLTF.

The rearrangement uses TRBV6-1 and TRBJ2-7, with D possibly matching TRBD2 (6 bases). The V end was cut by 5 bases, the J end by 7 bases, with 27 bases between. Germline assignment: CDR1 MNHNS and CDR2 SASEGT. The CDR3 is 17 amino acids. The CDR3 sequence is CASSPGDAGPGPKEQYF. CDR3 in DNA: TGTGCCAGCAGTCCGGGAGACGCAGGACCGGGACCAAAGGAGCAGTACTTC.

Remarks on this clonotype: The junction departs from germline at one end; a sequencing error may be responsible. The V call is TRBV11-2, the J call TRBJ2-1; TRBD2 matches 11 bases. Germline values: CDR1 SGHAT, CDR2 FQNNGV. CDR3 length: 16 residues. This CDR3 reads CASSYSSTSGMGGGLF. CDR3 nucleotide sequence: TGTGCCAGTAGCTACTCTTCGACTAGCGGGATGGGAGGCGGGTTATTC.

This clonotype has only a few counts. The chain combines TRBV7-2 with TRBJ1-2, with TRBD1 matching over 9 bases. The length of the CDR3 is 14 residues. After removal of 5 bases from V and 5 bases from J, the junction contained 6 bases not matched to a gene. The germline V gene has CDR1 SGHTA and CDR2 FQGNSA. This CDR3 is CASSGEQGAYGYTF. In DNA form, the CDR3 reads TGTGCCAGCAGCGGTGAACAGGGGGCGTATGGCTACACCTTC.

In DNA, the CDR3 is TGCAGCGTTGTGGACTCTCGGGAGACCCAGTACTTC. This sequence encodes CSVVDSRETQYF. The rearrangement links TRBV29-1 to TRBJ2-5; a weak D match, TRBD2 (5 bases). V was trimmed by 4 bases and J by 5 bases, leaving 11 bases between them. Germline V CDR1 and CDR2: SQVTM, ANQGSEA. The CDR3 has 12 amino acids.

This clonotype came up once. The missing conserved phenylalanine or tryptophan at the end of this CDR3 makes a read error likely. The V and J genes are TRBV6-1 and TRBJ2-4; 9 bases match TRBD1. The germline V gene has CDR1 MNHNS and CDR2 SASEGT. The CDR3 length is 13 residues. The V segment lost 9 bases and the J segment 9 bases; nucleotides outside the gene matches: 9. CDR3 region: CASIRDRDCIQYL. CDR3 nucleotide sequence: TGTGCCAGTATCCGGGACAGGGATTGCATTCAGTACCTC.

Comments on this clonotype: This may arise from a read error, as a much more abundant clone is one base away. The genes are TRBV7-8 and TRBJ2-5; D is perhaps TRBD2 (5 bases). Germline V gives CDR1 SGHVS, CDR2 FQNEAQ. The CDR3 loop spans 13 amino acids. CDR3 sequence (DNA): TGTGCCAGCAGCACCAAATTCGGGGAGACCCGGTACTTC. Protein product: CASSTKFGETRYF.

As regards this clonotype: The final CDR3 position lacks the conserved phenylalanine or tryptophan, pointing to a likely read error. The chain uses TRBV4-1 and TRBJ1-5; tentative D call: TRBD1 (5 bases). Deletions cut 4 bases from V and 5 bases from J, with 12 bases between. CDR1 is MGHRA, CDR2 YSYEKL, per germline. The CDR3 extends over 14 amino acids. Here the CDR3 DNA reads TGCGCCAGCAGCCGGACAATAGGGGATCAGCCCCAGCATTAT. It translates to CASSRTIGDQPQHY.